These 8 T cell receptor beta chains were all obtained from the same sample, sequenced in a study of TIL therapy for anti-PD-1-resistant metastatic lung cancer. The sample's time point: pre-treatment sample, taken before nivolumab and TIL therapy. Pleural nodules or supraclavicular lymph nodes made up most of the excised metastases sampled. The immunoSEQ assay was v3. The table came from immunoSEQ multiplex PCR; TCRdb's copy has only in-frame clones and leaves some out. The repertoire holds over 20,000 clones, with over 55% as singletons. The material sequenced was tumor tissue, taken at baseline. These receptor sequences come from a person aged 25 to 85 with non-small cell lung cancer.

This chain joins TRBV5-8 and TRBJ2-3, with D perhaps assigned TRBD1 or TRBD2 (6 bases each). This CDR3 spans 16 amino acids. The germline CDR1 and CDR2 sequences are SGHTS and YDEGEE. V lost 0 bases to trimming and J lost 1 base, with 12 bases between them. CDR3 sequence reads: CASSLGPGEGTDTQYF. CDR3 sequence (DNA): TGTGCCAGCAGCTTGGGTCCAGGGGAGGGCACAGATACGCAGTATTTT.

V is TRBV6-5 and J is TRBJ2-7; TRBD2 is a possible D gene (6 bases). Germline V gene data show CDR1 as MNHEY and CDR2 as SVGAGI. The V end lost 7 bases, the J end lost 4 bases, and 8 bases lay between the germline ends. The CDR3 sequence is 11 residues long. The CDR3 here is CASTAGYEQYF. The CDR3 DNA reads as TGTGCCAGCACGGCGGGATACGAGCAGTACTTC.

The chain recombines TRBV7-8 with TRBJ2-2, with D hard to call. CDR1 and CDR2 from the germline V gene are SGHVS and FQNEAQ. CDR3 size: 16 residues. V was shortened by 5 bases and J by 7 bases, with 20 bases between the two germline ends. As DNA, the CDR3 is TGTGCCAGCAGCCCGGGCCGGGTCCTGTACGTCGGGGAGCTGTTTTTT. This translates into CASSPGRVLYVGELFF.

This clone has a handful of counts. This sequence joins TRBV28 and TRBJ1-1, with D hard to call. From germline, CDR1 is MDHEN and CDR2 SYDVKM. Trimming removed 5 bases at V and 1 base at J, with 2 bases between. This CDR3 contains 11 residues. CDR3 DNA sequence: TGTGCCAGCAGTGGGAACACTGAAGCTTTCTTT. Translation: CASSGNTEAFF.

The chain recombines TRBV28 with TRBJ1-2, with TRBD1 identical over 8 bases. Per the germline V gene, CDR1 is MDHEN and CDR2 is SYDVKM. The CDR3 runs 15 residues. V gave up 5 bases and J gave up 6 bases; unmatched junction bases: 11. The CDR3 region is CASSKDRAGGDGYTF. CDR3 nucleotides: TGTGCCAGCAGTAAGGACAGGGCAGGTGGCGATGGCTACACCTTC.

Turning to this clone: Possible read error: a much larger clone is one base away. Other DNA sequences in the same sample also yield this CDR3. The chain employs TRBV6-4 and TRBJ2-3, with 9 bases identical to TRBD2. CDR3 length equals 14 residues. Germline V CDR1 and CDR2: MRHNA, SNTAGT. V lost 4 bases to trimming and J lost 2 bases; unmatched junction nucleotides: 1. This CDR3 reads CASSGGGATDTQYF. CDR3 DNA: TGTGCCAGCAGTGGCGGGGGGGCCACAGATACGCAGTATTTT.

The chain combines TRBV30 with TRBJ2-1; no reliable D call. The CDR3 totals 13 residues. Germline CDR1 reads GTSNPN; CDR2 reads SVGIG (reference sequence). The V and J ends lost 4 bases and 0 bases respectively, with 7 bases between them. The CDR3 nucleotides read TGTGCCTGGACAGGTTTCTCCTACAATGAGCAGTTCTTC. It encodes CAWTGFSYNEQFF.

This clone was recorded a few times. CDR3 in DNA: TGTGCCAGCAGTCGAGGGTTTGGCGACGCCGGGGAGCTGTTTTTT. This encodes CASSRGFGDAGELFF. The rearrangement uses TRBV7-3 and TRBJ2-2; tentative D call: TRBD2 (5 bases). The CDR3 spans 15 residues. Germline V gene sequence: CDR1 SGHTA, CDR2 FQGTGA. The germline V and J ends were trimmed by 6 bases and 6 bases, with 17 bases remaining between them.